The entry below describes one T cell receptor beta chain. Libraries were prepared by immunoSEQ multiplex PCR; TCRdb keeps only in-frame clonotypes and omits some of them. The table records around 170,000 clones, about 87% of them present only once. The germline V gene encodes CDR1 MNHEY and CDR2 SVGAGI. CDR3 length: 13 amino acids. Trimming took 6 bases from V and 5 from J, leaving 12 bases between them. This sample was included in a study of blood T cell repertoires in COVID-19. V usage is TRBV6-5 and J usage is TRBJ2-3; D is unresolved. Specimen: peripheral blood. The clonotype originates from a man aged 55 to 70 with acute or convalescent COVID-19. Here the CDR3 DNA reads TGTGCCAGCAGGATGATGCAGGAAGATACGCAGTATTTT. Translated: CASRMMQEDTQYF.